The 20 T cell receptor beta chains reported below all come from one sample, sequenced in a study of sequential checkpoint blockade in melanoma. Treatment defined: randomized to nivolumab then ipilimumab (arm A) or the reverse (arm B). Repertoires were generated with immunoSEQ multiplex PCR, while TCRdb's copy carries only in-frame clones and drops some. The sample contains around 18,000 clones, approximately 74% of which appear only once. Specimen: CD8+ T cells sorted from blood (inferred from file names), collected from a patient given nivolumab and ipilimumab in sequence. The receptors originated from a human donor with melanoma.

J is TRBJ2-3 and V is TRBV2; D not certain. V was clipped by 2 bases and J by 6 bases, with 6 bases between them. CDR3 length: 12 residues. Germline V gene lookup returns CDR1 SNHLY and CDR2 FYNNEI. CDR3 region: CASSERMDTQYF. DNA of the CDR3: TGTGCCAGCAGTGAACGTATGGATACGCAGTATTTT.

V usage is TRBV5-6 and J usage is TRBJ1-3, with D possibly matching TRBD1 (6 bases). The V gene lost 2 bases and the J gene lost 4 bases, with 13 bases spanning the gap. CDR1 SGHDT and CDR2 YYEEEE come from the germline V gene. The CDR3 loop spans 15 amino acids. This CDR3 is CASSFFSGAGNTIYF. In DNA, the CDR3 is TGTGCCAGCAGCTTTTTCTCAGGGGCAGGAAACACCATATATTTT.

The rearrangement links TRBV9 to TRBJ2-3; 8 nucleotides align to TRBD2. The junction had 12 bases not matched to a gene; V was cut back by 3 bases and J by 6 bases. CDR3 length equals 16 residues. The germline CDR1 and CDR2 sequences are SGDLS and YYNGEE. The CDR3 DNA reads TGTGCCAGCAGCGGAGAAGCGGGAGTGGAATCGGATACGCAGTATTTT. As protein: CASSGEAGVESDTQYF.

This chain uses TRBV4-1 with TRBJ2-7, with D tentatively TRBD2 (6 bases). Trimming stripped 4 bases from V and 3 bases from J, with 22 bases between. This CDR3 is built from 17 residues. Germline V gene data show CDR1 as MGHRA and CDR2 as YSYEKL. Written as DNA, the CDR3 is TGCGCCAGCAGCCCGCGTGCCGGGAGCGGTAGAGGCTACGAGCAGTACTTC. Translation gives CASSPRAGSGRGYEQYF.

This clone was seen only a few times. This chain joins TRBV28 and TRBJ2-3; 7 nucleotides agree with TRBD2. Germline V lookup: CDR1 MDHEN, CDR2 SYDVKM. The J segment lost 4 bases and the V segment lost 2 bases, leaving 6 bases of the junction unmatched. The CDR3 spans 15 residues. The CDR3 spells CASSLVGRVADTQYF. The CDR3 nucleotides are TGTGCCAGCAGTTTAGTGGGGAGGGTTGCAGATACGCAGTATTTT. The variable domain in full, with the rest retrieved from reference TRBV28 and TRBJ2-3, is DVKVTQSSRYLVKRTGEKVFLECVQDMDHENMFWYRQDPGLGLRLIYFSYDVKMKEKGDIPEGYSVSREKKERFSLILESASTNQTSMYLCASSLVGRVADTQYFGPGTRLTVL.

The chain links TRBV14 to TRBJ2-7, with D perhaps TRBD1 (6 bases). Germline V gives CDR1 SGHDN, CDR2 FVKESK. V gave up 1 base and J gave up 3 bases, with 22 bases separating them. The CDR3 consists of 18 residues. As DNA, the CDR3 is TGTGCCAGCAGCCAAGGAGCTACAGGGAGCGGACGAGGCTACGAGCAGTACTTC. Protein product: CASSQGATGSGRGYEQYF. The full variable domain, its missing parts supplied by reference TRBV14 and TRBJ2-7, is EAGVTQFPSHSVIEKGQTVTLRCDPISGHDNLYWYRRVMGKEIKFLLHFVKESKQDESGMPNNRFLAERTGGTYSTLKVQPAELEDSGVYFCASSQGATGSGRGYEQYFGPGTRLTVT.

The rearrangement uses TRBV7-9 and TRBJ2-2; D unresolved. The ends were cut back, 5 bases at V and 0 bases at J, with 10 bases in the middle. Germline V gene lookup returns CDR1 SEHNR and CDR2 FQNEAQ (reference sequence). The CDR3 has 15 residues. The CDR3 protein is CASSPPGSNTGELFF. The CDR3 DNA follows: TGTGCCAGCAGCCCCCCGGGTTCGAACACCGGGGAGCTGTTTTTT.

V usage is TRBV7-4 and J usage is TRBJ1-5, with D perhaps matching TRBD1 (5 bases). The V end was cut by 1 base, the J end by 4 bases, with 8 bases between. The CDR3 extends over 14 amino acids. CDR1 is SGHVT, CDR2 SQSDAQ, per germline. CDR3 DNA: TGTGCCAGCAGCTTAGACAGGAAGAATCAGCCCCAGCATTTT. It specifies CASSLDRKNQPQHF.

J is TRBJ2-7 and V is TRBV7-9; possibly TRBD2 for D (6 bases). Germline V gives CDR1 SEHNR, CDR2 FQNEAQ (reference sequence). The V gene lost 4 bases and the J gene lost 4 bases, with 14 bases spanning the gap. This CDR3 spans 14 amino acids. The CDR3 protein is CASSSGLHQYEQYF. The CDR3 coding sequence is TGTGCCAGCAGCTCCGGACTACACCAATACGAGCAGTACTTC.

This clone was observed a single time. J is TRBJ2-7 and V is TRBV27; 7 bases agree with TRBD1. Germline trimming cut 8 bases from V and 2 bases from J; bases unmatched to any gene: 9. This CDR3 contains 14 residues. Per germline, CDR1 MNHEY and CDR2 SMNVEV (reference sequence). The CDR3 sequence is CASVDVGQTYEQYF. The CDR3 nucleotides are TGTGCCAGCGTTGATGTGGGACAGACCTACGAGCAGTACTTC.

V is TRBV9 and J is TRBJ1-4; 8 bases match TRBD1. The CDR3 is 15 amino acids. Trimming took 3 bases from V and 7 from J; bases not matched to a gene: 8. Germline lookup yields CDR1 SGDLS and CDR2 YYNGEE. In nucleotides, the CDR3 is TGTGCCAGCAGCGATCGGACAGGGCAAGGTGAAAAACTGTTTTTT. Protein sequence: CASSDRTGQGEKLFF.

This sequence joins TRBV12-2 and TRBJ1-2; the table's D call, TRBD1, has no DNA check behind it. TRBV12-2 is a known pseudogene. This CDR3 has 18 residues. The DNA of the CDR3 is TGTGCAAGTCGCTTAGAGGGCCACAGGGGCCTAACTAACTATGGCTACACCTTC. Its translation: CASRLEGHRGLTNYGYTF.

This clone was picked up a small number of times. The rearrangement links TRBV4-2 to TRBJ2-1; 10 nucleotides align to TRBD1. The CDR3 runs 15 residues. Germline values: CDR1 LGHNA, CDR2 YNFKEQ. The J segment lost 8 bases and the V segment lost 4 bases, leaving 8 bases of the junction unmatched. The DNA for the CDR3 is TGTGCCAGCAGCCTCGAAAGGACAGGGGGAGATGAGCAGTTCTTC. This sequence encodes CASSLERTGGDEQFF.

The V and J genes are TRBV28 and TRBJ2-5; TRBD2 agrees at 8 bases. J gave up 4 bases and V 7 bases, and 11 bases lay outside the gene matches. The CDR3 runs to 15 residues. Per germline, CDR1 MDHEN and CDR2 SYDVKM. The CDR3 nucleotides are TGTGCCAGCACCCCCATCGGGGGGGCAGGAGAGACCCAGTACTTC. Translating it yields CASTPIGGAGETQYF.

The V and J genes are TRBV9 and TRBJ2-7; D is possibly TRBD2 (6 bases). CDR1 is SGDLS, CDR2 YYNGEE, per germline. The CDR3 runs 15 residues. Trimming shortened V by 0 bases and J by 4 bases, and 14 bases separated the two germline ends. The CDR3 loop is CASSVDWYGRYEQYF. The CDR3 region has the DNA TGTGCCAGCAGCGTAGATTGGTATGGGAGGTACGAGCAGTACTTC.

The chain combines TRBV27 with TRBJ2-5, with a weak D call TRBD2 (5 bases). Trimming took 4 bases from V and 4 from J, leaving 16 bases between them. Germline values: CDR1 MNHEY, CDR2 SMNVEV (reference sequence). There are 15 residues in the CDR3. DNA for the CDR3: TGTGCCAGCAGTTCCGCGGCGGTGACTACAGAGACCCAGTACTTC. Translated, it gives CASSSAAVTTETQYF.

The V and J genes are TRBV4-1 and TRBJ2-3; TRBD2 matches 9 bases. V shed 1 base and J 2 bases; nucleotides not matched to a gene: 7. CDR3 length: 17 residues. Germline CDR1 MGHRA, CDR2 YSYEKL. In DNA, the CDR3 is TGCGCCAGCAGCCAAGGGTTTAGCGGGAGCCCCACAGATACGCAGTATTTT. This encodes CASSQGFSGSPTDTQYF.

This rearrangement joins TRBV18 to TRBJ2-1, with D possibly TRBD2 on 6 matching bases. V lost 3 bases, J lost 9 bases, and 9 bases lay in between. The V gene's germline CDR1 is KGHSH and CDR2 LQKENI. This CDR3 is built from 12 residues. CDR3: CASSPGLFEQFF. The CDR3 DNA reads as TGTGCCAGCTCACCCGGACTATTTGAGCAGTTCTTC.

The rearrangement links TRBV29-1 to TRBJ2-1; D gene unclear. Germline V lookup: CDR1 SQVTM, CDR2 ANQGSEA. The V end was cut by 2 bases, the J end by 8 bases, with 10 bases between. The CDR3 covers 12 residues. The CDR3 protein is CSVESSFYEQFF. In DNA form, the CDR3 reads TGCAGCGTTGAATCTAGTTTCTATGAGCAGTTCTTC.

This clone was detected only once. This chain uses TRBV6-1 with TRBJ2-1; 9 nucleotides align to TRBD1. The V and J ends lost 6 bases and 8 bases, in that order; junction bases with no gene match: 8. Germline loops: CDR1 MNHNS, CDR2 SASEGT. CDR3 length: 14 residues. The CDR3 spells CASRMYRGQDEQFF. As DNA, the CDR3 is TGTGCCAGCAGGATGTACAGGGGGCAGGATGAGCAGTTCTTC.